The next 20 T cell receptor beta chains were all read from a single sample in a study of blood T cell repertoires in COVID-19. The method was immunoSEQ multiplex PCR; TCRdb's version includes in-frame clones alone and lacks a portion of them. The data show roughly 84,000 clones, with under 80% seen just once and around 33% held by the top ten. The material sequenced was peripheral blood. Receptors originate from a man aged 60 to 75 with COVID-19, enrolled during active disease.

The CDR3: CASSYSPSGGDTQYF. The DNA of the CDR3 is TGTGCCAGCAGTTACTCGCCTAGCGGGGGAGATACGCAGTATTTT. The gene calls are TRBV6-5 and TRBJ2-3, with TRBD2 matching 10 bases. The length of the CDR3 is 15 residues. The germline V gene has CDR1 MNHEY and CDR2 SVGAGI. The J segment lost 5 bases and the V segment lost 0 bases, leaving 2 bases of the junction unmatched.

This clone was seen once. The chain recombines TRBV19 with TRBJ1-2; a weak D match, TRBD1 (5 bases). Germline values: CDR1 LNHDA, CDR2 SQIVND (reference sequence). The CDR3 runs 16 residues. With 0 bases removed from V and 2 bases from J, the gap between germline ends came to 13 bases. CDR3 protein: CASSIDGTAPNYGYTF. The DNA for the CDR3 is TGTGCCAGTAGTATAGATGGGACTGCCCCCAACTATGGCTACACCTTC.

V and J are TRBV27 and TRBJ2-1; 11 bases fit TRBD2. The CDR3 consists of 16 residues. J was trimmed by 9 bases and V by 4 bases; bases with no gene match: 11. Germline V lookup: CDR1 MNHEY, CDR2 SMNVEV (reference sequence). The CDR3 spells CASSSRLVAGGGEQFF. The CDR3 bases are TGTGCCAGCAGTTCCCGGCTGGTAGCGGGGGGGGGTGAGCAGTTCTTC.

The genes are TRBV11-1 and TRBJ2-4, with a weak D call TRBD1 (6 bases). V shed 3 bases and J shed 8 bases, with 14 bases lying between them. Germline V lookup: CDR1 SGHAT, CDR2 FQDESV (reference sequence). CDR3 length: 14 residues. CDR3 bases: TGTGCCAGCAGCTTCACAGGGTTTTGGGACATTCAGTACTTC. This sequence encodes CASSFTGFWDIQYF.

The V call is TRBV11-3, the J call TRBJ2-5; 9 positions agree with TRBD2. CDR1 and CDR2 from the germline V gene are SGHNT and YENEEA. The CDR3 is 16 residues long. Trimming removed 0 bases from V and 8 bases from J; junction bases left unmatched: 10. This chain's CDR3 is CASSLDPAGGFGTQYF. The CDR3 DNA follows: TGTGCCAGCAGCTTAGATCCAGCGGGAGGCTTTGGTACCCAGTACTTC.

The chain links TRBV6-6 to TRBJ2-7; TRBD1 aligns across 7 bases. The germline V gene has CDR1 MNHNY and CDR2 SVGAGI (reference sequence). V was pared by 5 bases and J by 0 bases, with 7 bases of the junction left unmatched. The length of the CDR3 is 15 residues. CDR3 coding DNA: TGTGCCAGCAGTGACCGGGACAGCAGCTCCTACGAGCAGTACTTC. This gives the protein CASSDRDSSSYEQYF.

The chain combines TRBV2 with TRBJ2-1, with TRBD1 matching over 7 bases. CDR1 is SNHLY and CDR2 is FYNNEI in the germline V gene. The CDR3 spans 15 residues. The trim removed 7 bases at V and 7 bases at J, leaving 13 bases unmatched. The CDR3 nucleotides read TGTGCCAGCAATCAGCAGGGGGATATAGGGAATGAGCAGTTCTTC. Protein sequence: CASNQQGDIGNEQFF.

The V and J genes are TRBV3-1 (or the pseudogene TRBV3-2) and TRBJ1-2; D gene unclear. The germline gives CDR1 LGHDT, CDR2 YNNKEL (reference sequence). Between the trimmed V and J ends, which lost 2 bases and 0 bases, there was a span of 7 bases. The CDR3 spans 14 residues. CDR3 residues: CASSQSGSNYGYTF. As DNA, the CDR3 is TGTGCCAGCAGCCAAAGCGGCTCTAACTATGGCTACACCTTC.

Only a few counts were recorded for this clone. CDR3 DNA sequence: TGTGCCAGTTCGGGATGGGAAAAGGGGCAGTTCTTC. Its protein product is CASSGWEKGQFF. The chain carries TRBV19 and TRBJ2-1; weak D call: TRBD2 (5 bases). V shed 8 bases and J shed 12 bases, with 17 bases lying between them. Germline V lookup: CDR1 LNHDA, CDR2 SQIVND (reference sequence). The CDR3 extends over 12 amino acids.

In nucleotides, the CDR3 is TGTGCCAGCAGTGAAAGGGCCAGTCAGGGGCAGGGCTACACCTTC. As protein: CASSERASQGQGYTF. J is TRBJ1-2 and V is TRBV6-1; TRBD1 might be the D (6 bases). Trimming removed 2 bases at V and 8 bases at J, with 18 bases between. Germline CDR1 reads MNHNS; CDR2 reads SASEGT. The length of the CDR3 is 15 residues.

V and J are TRBV4-1 and TRBJ2-1, with TRBD2 as a possible D gene (6 bases). V lost 0 bases and J lost 7, with 16 bases in between. CDR3 size: 16 residues. Germline values: CDR1 MGHRA, CDR2 YSYEKL. DNA of the CDR3: TGCGCCAGCAGCCAAGATCATCGGGGGAATTGGAATGAGCAGTTCTTC. Translated: CASSQDHRGNWNEQFF.

The chain recombines TRBV7-9 with TRBJ2-7; 8 nucleotides match TRBD2. This CDR3 comprises 16 residues. The ends lost 4 bases at V and 0 bases at J; junction bases unmatched: 8. Germline-derived CDR1 and CDR2 are SEHNR and FQNEAQ (reference sequence). The CDR3 nucleotides read TGTGCCAGCAGCTCGCGGGGGGCAGGGAGCTCCTACGAGCAGTACTTC. This codes for CASSSRGAGSSYEQYF.

This clone came up once. The chain recombines TRBV13 with TRBJ2-2; 9 positions match TRBD2. V lost 1 base, J lost 0 bases, and 3 bases stayed unmatched. Germline V gene data show CDR1 as PRHDT and CDR2 as FYEKMQ (reference sequence). The CDR3 has 17 amino acids. The CDR3 DNA is TGTGCCAGCAGCTTAGTTCTAGCGGGGACGAACACCGGGGAGCTGTTTTTT. Translated: CASSLVLAGTNTGELFF.

The gene calls are TRBV27 and TRBJ1-5; D is possibly TRBD1 (5 bases). V shed 1 base and J shed 7 bases, with 8 bases lying between them. Germline assignment: CDR1 MNHEY and CDR2 SMNVEV (reference sequence). The CDR3 runs to 13 residues. As DNA, the CDR3 is TGTGCCAGCAGTTTATGGGGCAGGCAGCCCCAGCATTTT. Encoded protein: CASSLWGRQPQHF.

The CDR3 DNA is TGTGCCAGCAGTTACTCCCCCAGAAAAGAGACCCAGTACTTC. Translation: CASSYSPRKETQYF. This rearrangement joins TRBV6-6 to TRBJ2-5; no definite D call. Trimming stripped 0 bases from V and 3 bases from J, with 8 bases between. Germline CDR1 reads MNHNY; CDR2 reads SVGAGI (reference sequence). This CDR3 contains 14 residues.

The rearrangement links TRBV27 to TRBJ1-2; 7 positions match TRBD1. V dropped 5 bases and J dropped 8; count of bases not matched to a gene: 11. The length of the CDR3 is 14 residues. Germline V lookup: CDR1 MNHEY, CDR2 SMNVEV (reference sequence). The CDR3 coding sequence is TGTGCCAGCAGTCTTGACAGGGTGGGCCGGGGCTACACCTTC. Its translation: CASSLDRVGRGYTF.

The V gene is TRBV20-1, the J gene TRBJ2-3; 8 bases map to TRBD2. From germline, CDR1 is DFQATT and CDR2 SNEGSKA (reference sequence). The CDR3 loop spans 15 amino acids. J gave up 0 bases and V 3 bases, and 5 bases lay outside the gene matches. The DNA for the CDR3 is TGCAGTGCTAGTAAGCGGGGGACTAGCACAGATACGCAGTATTTT. Translating gives CSASKRGTSTDTQYF.

V gene TRBV9 combines with J gene TRBJ2-2; 13 bases map to TRBD2. Per the germline V gene, CDR1 is SGDLS and CDR2 is YYNGEE. CDR3 length equals 16 residues. V was pared by 4 bases and J by 7 bases, with 7 bases of the junction left unmatched. The CDR3 DNA is TGTGCCAGCAGCCCAGGACTAGCGGGAGCGGGCGGGGAGCTGTTTTTT. Amino acid sequence: CASSPGLAGAGGELFF.

In this sample, this clone turned up a few times. The rearrangement joins TRBV3-1 (or the pseudogene TRBV3-2) to TRBJ2-1, with D hard to call. V lost 1 base to trimming and J lost 0 bases, with 13 bases between them. Germline V gene sequence: CDR1 LGHDT, CDR2 YNNKEL (reference sequence). CDR3 size: 17 residues. The CDR3 sequence is CASSQGRLLSSYNEQFF. The CDR3 nucleotides read TGTGCCAGCAGCCAAGGTCGACTCCTAAGCTCCTACAATGAGCAGTTCTTC.

The chain couples TRBV7-9 to TRBJ2-5; 10 nucleotides align to TRBD2. From germline, CDR1 is SEHNR and CDR2 FQNEAQ (reference sequence). The J segment lost 5 bases and the V segment lost 4 bases, leaving 13 bases of the junction unmatched. CDR3 length: 17 residues. This chain's CDR3 is CASSWEASGGPAETQYF. The CDR3, as DNA: TGTGCCAGCAGCTGGGAGGCTAGCGGGGGCCCTGCTGAGACCCAGTACTTC.